This TCR beta chain stems from a study of a mutant IDH1 vaccine in newly diagnosed glioma. At the level of the study: Following radiotherapy alone, or alongside temozolomide cycles, vaccination was started after an interval of 4-6 weeks.

The method was immunoSEQ multiplex PCR; TCRdb's version includes in-frame clones alone and lacks a portion of them. Among 60,000 to 100,000 clones, more than 80% were seen once, and the ten largest hold 0.77%. As to time point: week 23, last vaccination. All doses held 300 ug of mutant IDH1 20-mer peptide, with topical imiquimod. A remark on this clone: The antigen remains undetermined.

The length of the CDR3 is 13 residues. V was cut by 4 bases and J by 8 bases, with 14 bases left in between. Germline CDR1 and CDR2: SGHAT and FQNNGV. The specimen was PBMCs, collected from a glioma patient whose treatment included an IDH1 peptide vaccine. The genes are TRBV11-2 and TRBJ1-2; D is ambiguous. This clonotype was sampled from a woman in her forties or fifties with glioma. CDR3 region: CASSSFGQRGYTF. CDR3 DNA: TGTGCCAGCAGCTCATTTGGTCAGCGCGGCTACACCTTC.